This TCR beta chain was identified in a study of CD8 T cells in ankylosing spondylitis. TCRdb passed the 5' RACE reads through MiXCR, listing each CDR3 protein once. The sample holds about 130,000 distinct CDR3 sequences; about 6.5% are singletons and the top ten take about 12%. V dropped 6 bases and J dropped 4 bases, with 15 bases sitting between them. The CDR3 is made up of 13 amino acids. Germline V gene data show CDR1 as DFQATT and CDR2 as SNEGSKA (reference sequence). This chain links TRBV20-1 with TRBJ1-2; TRBD1 might be the D (5 bases). The TCR comes from a male donor with ankylosing spondylitis or in good health (not recorded which). Sequencing was done on a sample of blood, either unsorted or a sorted T cell fraction (not recorded which). The CDR3 nucleotides are TGCAGTGCCGGGGCCGCAGGGATCTATGGCTACACCTTC. It is translated as CSAGAAGIYGYTF.